This TCR beta chain originates from a study of spatial heterogeneity in lung cancer. Study-level background: Sequence detection consistently recorded a greater number of beta-chain than alpha-chain sequences. For the average unique TCR and UMI combination, more than eight occurrences appeared in raw reads.

Deletions cut 2 bases from V and 4 bases from J, with 14 bases between. The CDR3 runs 15 residues. The germline gives CDR1 LGHDT, CDR2 YNNKEL (reference sequence). This clonotype was seen a few times. Time point described: sample taken at primary tumor resection. Sequencing was performed on whole RNA extracted from tumor and nontumor lung tissue, or from frozen PBMC, and the material was left unsorted. The donors were approximately 70 patients with non-small cell lung cancer that was early-stage and untreated. Each TCR cDNA molecule carried a unique molecular identifier. TCRdb recomputed calls from the 5' RACE reads with MiXCR, one row per CDR3 protein. The table shows fewer than 6,500 distinct CDR3 sequences, with under 15% occurring only once.

The receptor was derived from a male donor with early-stage non-small cell lung cancer. The sequencing here drew on normal lung tissue next to the tumor, taken at surgery. This chain joins TRBV3-1 and TRBJ1-2; TRBD1 is a possible D gene (5 bases). The CDR3 loop reads CASSQPGTAVYGYTF. The CDR3 DNA follows: TGTGCCAGCAGCCAACCCGGGACTGCGGTCTATGGCTACACCTTC.